This T cell receptor (beta chain) is from a study of patients and donors after allogeneic stem cell transplantation. The sample holds a few counts of this clonotype. Each CDR3 protein is one row after TCRdb ran MiXCR on the RT-PCR reads. Here the sample spans some 880,000 distinct CDR3 sequences, more than 15% being singletons. The V and J ends lost 0 bases and 5 bases respectively, with 18 bases between them. CDR1 and CDR2 (germline): SGDLS, YYNGEE. The CDR3 runs to 16 residues. This clonotype originated in a human donor who was either an allogeneic HSCT recipient or a stem cell or donor lymphocyte infusion donor (not recorded which). It is not recorded whose cells these are; they may come from a transplant donor. The chain links TRBV9 to TRBJ2-7; D is unresolved. The sequenced sample was blood, either unsorted or a sorted T cell fraction (not recorded which). The CDR3 loop is CASSVGTPRLPHEQYF. The CDR3 DNA is TGTGCCAGCAGCGTAGGGACCCCTAGATTACCCCACGAGCAGTACTTC.